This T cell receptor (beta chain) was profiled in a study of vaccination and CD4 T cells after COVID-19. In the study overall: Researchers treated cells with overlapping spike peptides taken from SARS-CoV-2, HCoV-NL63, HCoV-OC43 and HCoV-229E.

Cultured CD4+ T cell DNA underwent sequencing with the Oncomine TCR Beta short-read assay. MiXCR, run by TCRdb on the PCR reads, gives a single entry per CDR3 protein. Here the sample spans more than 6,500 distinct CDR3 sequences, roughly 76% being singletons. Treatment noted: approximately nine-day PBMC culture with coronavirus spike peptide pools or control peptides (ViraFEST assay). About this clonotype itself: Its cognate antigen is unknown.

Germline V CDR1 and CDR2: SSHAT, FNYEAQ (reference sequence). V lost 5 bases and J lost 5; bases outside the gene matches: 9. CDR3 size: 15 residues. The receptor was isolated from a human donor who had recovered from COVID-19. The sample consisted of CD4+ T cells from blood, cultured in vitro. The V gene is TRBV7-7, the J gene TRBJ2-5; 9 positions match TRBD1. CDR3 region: CASSLGQGSWETQYF. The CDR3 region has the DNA TGTGCCAGCAGCCTGGGACAGGGATCCTGGGAGACCCAGTACTTC.